This T cell receptor beta chain is drawn from a study of blood T cells in healthy people across ages. A second roughly 7 to 12 cycle PCR used barcoded and J-beta primers. Each cDNA molecule received a tag from a template-switch adaptor that had 12 random nucleotides. CDR3-containing paired-end reads numbered at least 2.5 million in each sample. TCRdb redid the calling of the 5' RACE reads with MiXCR, one entry per CDR3 protein. The sample carries hundreds of thousands of distinct CDR3 sequences, roughly 56% recorded once. Roughly 9 milliliters of peripheral blood were drawn from each donor. Isolation yielded PBMCs, at least 6 million per sample, in every case. V trimming: 1 base; J trimming: 0 bases; junction bases outside the gene matches: 20. CDR1 and CDR2 (germline): SGDLS, YYNGEE. The CDR3 consists of 21 residues.

The TCR originated in a man in his forties in good health. The rearrangement links TRBV9 to TRBJ2-3; 7 bases match TRBD1. Sequencing was performed on blood. The CDR3: CASSVYRQRITGDSSTDTQYF. CDR3 nucleotides: TGTGCCAGCAGCGTATATCGCCAAAGGATAACAGGGGATTCAAGCACAGATACGCAGTATTTT.